The clone carrying this T cell receptor (beta chain) turned up a few times. Its specificity is unknown. Use of 60 Vbeta and 13 Jbeta primers characterized the PCR. Using immunoSEQ multiplex PCR, the repertoire was profiled, and TCRdb retains in-frame clones only, with some absent. This table has some 150,000 clones, around 9% appearing once. Germline CDR1 is DFQATT and CDR2 is SNEGSKA (reference sequence). The CDR3 runs to 11 residues. The V end lost 5 bases, the J end lost 11 bases, and 15 bases lay between the germline ends. These data come from a study of cytomegalovirus exposure and HLA in healthy donors. Overall study findings and caveats: The authors later found most CMV-associated TCR beta chains appeared HLA-restricted. Some 16,000 TCR beta sequences were associated with HLA alleles at 0.05 false discovery rate in a later analysis.

This TCR derives from a woman aged 40 to 50 in good health and CMV-seropositive. The sequencing input was PBMCs. The V call is TRBV20-1, the J call TRBJ1-1, with D unresolved. The CDR3 DNA is TGCAGTGCTTTTAGCGGGGTAATGGCTTTCTTT. It encodes CSAFSGVMAFF.